This T cell receptor (beta chain) came from a study of Tregs in tolerant kidney transplant recipients. The table came from immunoSEQ multiplex PCR; TCRdb's copy has only in-frame clones and leaves some out. The sample consists of 35,000 to 50,000 clones, around 95% of them appearing once. V lost 0 bases to trimming and J lost 5 bases; unmatched junction nucleotides: 8. Germline CDR1 and CDR2: SGHRS and YFSETQ. CDR3 length: 17 amino acids. Notes on this clone: Antigen unknown.

The sequenced sample consisted of Tregs from blood cultured with allogeneic cells. This sequence was found in a human donor in good health. V gene TRBV5-1 combines with J gene TRBJ2-5; 12 bases align to TRBD2. The CDR3 DNA follows: TGCGCCAGCAGCTTGGGCTTCCTAGCGGGAGGGACCGAGACCCAGTACTTC. This gives the protein CASSLGFLAGGTETQYF.